This T cell receptor beta chain originates from a study of T cell responses to AZD1222 COVID-19 vaccine. Study-level information: Second doses at about 4 or about 12 weeks were pooled. General study findings and limits: Spike-specific TCR breadth and depth grew following two AZD1222 doses. Vaccine-associated CD4 TCRs spanned spike, dominant at 160-218 and 743-854. Among AZD1222 vaccinees, only five or six were seropositive at baseline.

Germline loops: CDR1 SGHTA, CDR2 FQGNSA. CDR3 length: 15 residues. Trimming stripped 1 base from V and 4 bases from J, with 13 bases between. This clone was observed once. The antigen is unknown. Profiling relied on immunoSEQ multiplex PCR, and the TCRdb table lists in-frame clones only, not all of them. The repertoire holds 90,000 to 150,000 clones, with over 85% as singletons. V usage is TRBV7-2 and J usage is TRBJ1-2; TRBD1 might be the D (5 bases). The TCR comes from an adult in good health. This material consisted of peripheral blood, taken on day 0 of AZD1222 vaccination. CDR3 region: CASSLGFTGPYGYTF. DNA for the CDR3: TGTGCCAGCAGCTTAGGGTTCACAGGCCCCTATGGCTACACCTTC. The full variable domain, completed using reference TRBV7-2 and TRBJ1-2, is GAGVSQSPSNKVTEKGKDVELRCDPISGHTALYWYRQSLGQGLEFLIYFQGNSAPDKSGLPSDRFSAERTGGSVSTLTIQRTQQEDSAVYLCASSLGFTGPYGYTFGSGTRLTVV.